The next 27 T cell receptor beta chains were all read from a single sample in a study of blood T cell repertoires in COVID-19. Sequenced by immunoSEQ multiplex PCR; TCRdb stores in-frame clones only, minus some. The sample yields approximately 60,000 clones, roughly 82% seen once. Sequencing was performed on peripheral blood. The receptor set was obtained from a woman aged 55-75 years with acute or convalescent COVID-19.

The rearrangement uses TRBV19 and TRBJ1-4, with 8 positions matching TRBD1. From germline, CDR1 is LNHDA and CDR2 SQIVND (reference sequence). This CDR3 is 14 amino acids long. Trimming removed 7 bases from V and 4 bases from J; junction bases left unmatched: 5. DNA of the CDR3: TGTGCCAGTAACAGGGGGAGAGATAATGAAAAACTGTTTTTT. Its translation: CASNRGRDNEKLFF.

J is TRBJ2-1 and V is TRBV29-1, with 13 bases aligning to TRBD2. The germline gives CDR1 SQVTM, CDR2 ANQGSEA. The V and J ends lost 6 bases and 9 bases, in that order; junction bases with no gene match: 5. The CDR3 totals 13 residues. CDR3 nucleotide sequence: TGCAGCGTCACTAGCGGGGGGGCGTCTGAGCAGTTCTTC. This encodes CSVTSGGASEQFF.

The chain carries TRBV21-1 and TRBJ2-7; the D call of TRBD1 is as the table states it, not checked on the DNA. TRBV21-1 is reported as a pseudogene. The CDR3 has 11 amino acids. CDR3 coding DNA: TGTGCCAGCATGTACGGCAGGCAGCAGTACTTC. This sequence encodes CASMYGRQQYF.

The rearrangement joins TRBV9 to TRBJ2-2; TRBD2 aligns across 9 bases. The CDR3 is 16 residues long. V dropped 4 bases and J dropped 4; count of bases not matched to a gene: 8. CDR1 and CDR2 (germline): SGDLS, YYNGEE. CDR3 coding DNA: TGTGCCAGCAGCCCGCCTGCGGGGGGGGCCACCGGGGAGCTGTTTTTT. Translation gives CASSPPAGGATGELFF.

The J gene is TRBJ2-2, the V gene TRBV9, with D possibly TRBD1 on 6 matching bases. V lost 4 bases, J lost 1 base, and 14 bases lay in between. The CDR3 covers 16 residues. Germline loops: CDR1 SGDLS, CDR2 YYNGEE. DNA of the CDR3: TGTGCCAGCAGCTTTCCGACAGGCCAGAACACCGGGGAGCTGTTTTTT. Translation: CASSFPTGQNTGELFF. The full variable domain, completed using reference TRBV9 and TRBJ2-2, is DSGVTQTPKHLITATGQRVTLRCSPRSGDLSVYWYQQSLDQGLQFLIQYYNGEERAKGNILERFSAQQFPDLHSELNLSSLELGDSALYFCASSFPTGQNTGELFFGEGSRLTVL.

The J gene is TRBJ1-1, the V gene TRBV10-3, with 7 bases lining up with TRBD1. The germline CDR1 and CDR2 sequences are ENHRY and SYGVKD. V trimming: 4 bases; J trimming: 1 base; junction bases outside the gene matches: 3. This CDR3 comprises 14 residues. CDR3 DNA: TGTGCCATCAGTGGACAGGGTAGGAACACTGAAGCTTTCTTT. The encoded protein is CAISGQGRNTEAFF.

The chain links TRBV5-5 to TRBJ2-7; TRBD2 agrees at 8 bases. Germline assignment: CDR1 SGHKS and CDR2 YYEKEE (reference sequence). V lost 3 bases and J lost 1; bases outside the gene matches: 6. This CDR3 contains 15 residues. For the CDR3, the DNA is TGTGCCAGCAGCTCCGGACTAGCTGGGTCCTACGAGCAGTACTTC. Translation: CASSSGLAGSYEQYF.

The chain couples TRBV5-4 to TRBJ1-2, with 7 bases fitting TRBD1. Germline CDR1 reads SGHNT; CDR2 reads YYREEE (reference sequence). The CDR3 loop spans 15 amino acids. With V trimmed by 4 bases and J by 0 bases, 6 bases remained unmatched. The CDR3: CASSPRTGPNYGYTF. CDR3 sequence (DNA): TGTGCCAGCAGCCCCCGGACAGGTCCTAACTATGGCTACACCTTC.

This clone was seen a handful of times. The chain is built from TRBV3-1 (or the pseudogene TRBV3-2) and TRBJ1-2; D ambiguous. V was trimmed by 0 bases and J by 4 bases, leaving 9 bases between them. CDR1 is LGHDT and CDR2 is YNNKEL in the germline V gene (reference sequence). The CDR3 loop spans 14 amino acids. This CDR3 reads CASSQDPGFYGYTF. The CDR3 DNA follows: TGTGCCAGCAGCCAAGACCCCGGGTTCTATGGCTACACCTTC.

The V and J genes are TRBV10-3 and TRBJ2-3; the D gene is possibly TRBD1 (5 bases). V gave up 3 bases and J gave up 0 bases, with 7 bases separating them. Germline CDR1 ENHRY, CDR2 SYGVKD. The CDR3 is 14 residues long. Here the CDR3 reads CAISDDSSTDTQYF. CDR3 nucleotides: TGTGCCATCAGTGATGACAGTAGCACAGATACGCAGTATTTT.

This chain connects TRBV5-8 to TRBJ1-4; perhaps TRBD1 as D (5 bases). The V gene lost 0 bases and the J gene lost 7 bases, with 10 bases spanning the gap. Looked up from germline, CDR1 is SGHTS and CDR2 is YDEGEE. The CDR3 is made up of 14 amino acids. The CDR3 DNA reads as TGTGCCAGCAGCTTGGTCGGGGGGACTGAAAAACTGTTTTTT. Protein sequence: CASSLVGGTEKLFF.

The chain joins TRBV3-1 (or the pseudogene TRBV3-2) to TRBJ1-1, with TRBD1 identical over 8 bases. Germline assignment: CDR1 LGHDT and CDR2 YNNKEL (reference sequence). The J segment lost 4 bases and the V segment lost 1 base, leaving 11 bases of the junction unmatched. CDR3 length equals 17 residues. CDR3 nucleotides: TGTGCCAGCAGCCAAGGGCAGGGGGCGCGCGTTGGCACTGAAGCTTTCTTT. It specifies CASSQGQGARVGTEAFF.

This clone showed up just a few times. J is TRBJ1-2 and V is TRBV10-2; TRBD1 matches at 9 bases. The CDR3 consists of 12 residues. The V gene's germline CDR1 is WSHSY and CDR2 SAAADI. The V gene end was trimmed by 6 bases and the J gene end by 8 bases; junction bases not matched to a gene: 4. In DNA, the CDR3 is TGCGCCAGCAGCACAGGGGGCGAAGGCTACACCTTC. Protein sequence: CASSTGGEGYTF.

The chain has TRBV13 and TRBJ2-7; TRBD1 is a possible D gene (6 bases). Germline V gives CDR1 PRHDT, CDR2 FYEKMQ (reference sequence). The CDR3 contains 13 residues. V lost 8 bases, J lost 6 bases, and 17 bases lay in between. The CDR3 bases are TGTGCCAGCGGGTGGCAGGGGACGCCCGAGCAGTACTTC. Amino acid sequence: CASGWQGTPEQYF.

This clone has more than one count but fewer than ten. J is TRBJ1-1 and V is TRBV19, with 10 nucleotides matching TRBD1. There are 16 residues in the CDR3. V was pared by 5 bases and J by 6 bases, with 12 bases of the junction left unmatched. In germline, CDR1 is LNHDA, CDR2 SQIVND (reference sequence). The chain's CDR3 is CASSYSRDRGSAEAFF. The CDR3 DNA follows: TGTGCCAGTAGTTATTCCCGGGACAGGGGTTCCGCTGAAGCTTTCTTT.

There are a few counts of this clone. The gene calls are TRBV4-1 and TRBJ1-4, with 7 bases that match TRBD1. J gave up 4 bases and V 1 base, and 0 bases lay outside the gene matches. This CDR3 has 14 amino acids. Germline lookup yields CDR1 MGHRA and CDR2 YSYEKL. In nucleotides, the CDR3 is TGCGCCAGCAGCCAAGGACAGGGTAATGAAAAACTGTTTTTT. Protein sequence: CASSQGQGNEKLFF.

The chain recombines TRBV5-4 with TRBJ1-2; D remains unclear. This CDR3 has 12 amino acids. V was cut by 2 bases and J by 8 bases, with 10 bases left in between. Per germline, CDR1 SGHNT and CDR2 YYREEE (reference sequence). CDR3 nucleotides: TGTGCCAGCAGCTTACAACCGGGAGGCTACACCTTC. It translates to CASSLQPGGYTF.

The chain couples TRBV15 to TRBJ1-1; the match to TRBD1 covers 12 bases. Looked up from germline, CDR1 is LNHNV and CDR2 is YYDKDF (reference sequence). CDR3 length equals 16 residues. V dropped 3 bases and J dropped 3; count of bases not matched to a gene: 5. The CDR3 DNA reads TGTGCCACCAGCAGGAGGGACAGGGGGCGCGACACTGAAGCTTTCTTT. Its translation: CATSRRDRGRDTEAFF. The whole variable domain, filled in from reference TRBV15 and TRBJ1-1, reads DAMVIQNPRYQVTQFGKPVTLSCSQTLNHNVMYWYQQKSSQAPKLLFHYYDKDFNNEADTPDNFQSRRPNTSFCFLDIRSPGLGDTAMYLCATSRRDRGRDTEAFFGQGTRLTVV.

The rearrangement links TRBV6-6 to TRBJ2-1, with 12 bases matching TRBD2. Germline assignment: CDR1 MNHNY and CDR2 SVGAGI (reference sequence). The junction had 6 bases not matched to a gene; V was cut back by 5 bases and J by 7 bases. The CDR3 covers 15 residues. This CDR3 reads CASSPLAGGGNEQFF. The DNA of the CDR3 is TGTGCCAGCAGTCCACTAGCGGGGGGAGGTAATGAGCAGTTCTTC.

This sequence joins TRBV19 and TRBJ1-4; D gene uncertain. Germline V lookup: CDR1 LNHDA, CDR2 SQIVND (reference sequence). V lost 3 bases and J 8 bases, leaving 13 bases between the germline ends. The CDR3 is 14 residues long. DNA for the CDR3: TGTGCCAGTAGTATGGCAACGACGGGGGAAAAACTGTTTTTT. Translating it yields CASSMATTGEKLFF.

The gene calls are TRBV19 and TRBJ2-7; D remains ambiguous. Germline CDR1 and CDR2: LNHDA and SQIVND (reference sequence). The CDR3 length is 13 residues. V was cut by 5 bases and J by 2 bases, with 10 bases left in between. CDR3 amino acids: CASSESAAYEQYF. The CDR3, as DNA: TGTGCCAGTAGTGAGAGCGCTGCCTACGAGCAGTACTTC. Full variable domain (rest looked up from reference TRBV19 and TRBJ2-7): DGGITQSPKYLFRKEGQNVTLSCEQNLNHDAMYWYRQDPGQGLRLIYYSQIVNDFQKGDIAEGYSVSREKKESFPLTVTSAQKNPTAFYLCASSESAAYEQYFGPGTRLTVT.

DNA for the CDR3: TGTGCCAGCAGTTTTCGAGTCACCGGGGAGCTGTTTTTT. Its translation: CASSFRVTGELFF. The chain joins TRBV27 to TRBJ2-2; D is ambiguous. Trimming left V 3 bases short and J 4 bases short, with 6 bases between. Germline CDR1 and CDR2: MNHEY and SMNVEV (reference sequence). This CDR3 has 13 amino acids.

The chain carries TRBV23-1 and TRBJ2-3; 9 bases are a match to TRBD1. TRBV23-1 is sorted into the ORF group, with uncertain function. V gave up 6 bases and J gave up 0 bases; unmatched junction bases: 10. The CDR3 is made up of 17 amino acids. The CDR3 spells CASSGRDRAGSTDTQYF. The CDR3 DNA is TGCGCCAGCAGCGGCCGGGACAGGGCTGGGAGCACAGATACGCAGTATTTT.

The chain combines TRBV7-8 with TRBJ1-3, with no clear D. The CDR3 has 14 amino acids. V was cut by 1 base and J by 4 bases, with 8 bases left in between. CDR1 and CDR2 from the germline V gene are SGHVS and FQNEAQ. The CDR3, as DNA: TGTGCCAGCAGCTTAGGCGTAAACGGAAACACCATATATTTT. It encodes CASSLGVNGNTIYF.

The CDR3 is CASSPGPKSGPQHF. In DNA form, the CDR3 reads TGTGCCAGCTCACCAGGGCCAAAGAGCGGGCCCCAGCATTTT. The rearrangement uses TRBV18 and TRBJ1-5, with unresolved D. This CDR3 has 14 residues. The germline CDR1 and CDR2 sequences are KGHSH and LQKENI. Trimming took off 2 bases at V and 9 bases at J, with 14 bases between the two ends. Full variable domain (rest looked up from reference TRBV18 and TRBJ1-5): NAGVMQNPRHLVRRRGQEARLRCSPMKGHSHVYWYRQLPEEGLKFMVYLQKENIIDESGMPKERFSAEFPKEGPSILRIQQVVRGDSAAYFCASSPGPKSGPQHFGDGTRLSIL.

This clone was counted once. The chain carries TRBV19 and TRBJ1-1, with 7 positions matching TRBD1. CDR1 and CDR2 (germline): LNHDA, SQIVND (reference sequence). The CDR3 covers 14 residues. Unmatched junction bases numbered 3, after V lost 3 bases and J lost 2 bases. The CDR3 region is CASSIWTGNTEAFF. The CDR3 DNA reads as TGTGCCAGTAGTATCTGGACAGGCAACACTGAAGCTTTCTTT.

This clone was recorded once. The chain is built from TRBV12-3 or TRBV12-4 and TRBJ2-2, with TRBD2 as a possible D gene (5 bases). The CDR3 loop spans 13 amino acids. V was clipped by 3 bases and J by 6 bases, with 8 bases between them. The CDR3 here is CASSFSRAGELFF. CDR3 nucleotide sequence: TGTGCCAGCAGTTTTTCGAGGGCCGGGGAGCTGTTTTTT.